The entry below gives a single TCR beta chain sequence along with its context. Its matching antigen is unknown. The sample originates from a study of T cell clones after liver transplantation. Sequencing was performed with immunoSEQ multiplex PCR; in TCRdb, only in-frame clones are kept and a portion is missing. The table includes fewer than 20,000 clones, around 89% detected once. Notes on the study in general: Compared with third party-reactive sequences, donor-reactive ones declined more, independent of withdrawal success. In a couple of subjects, few donor cells limited the measurable donor-reactive repertoire.

CDR1 and CDR2 from the germline V gene are SQVTM and ANQGSEA. V was clipped by 4 bases and J by 0 bases, with 18 bases between them. The CDR3 loop spans 16 amino acids. The chain recombines TRBV29-1 with TRBJ1-2; the D is unclear. The clonotype originates from a human patient who received a liver transplant. The graft donor may have contributed some T cells. The starting material was CD8+ T cells from blood, obtained 45 to 47 months after liver transplant. The CDR3 DNA reads TGCAGCGTTGTCCCCCTGGTCGGCGAACCTAACTATGGCTACACCTTC. Its translation: CSVVPLVGEPNYGYTF.